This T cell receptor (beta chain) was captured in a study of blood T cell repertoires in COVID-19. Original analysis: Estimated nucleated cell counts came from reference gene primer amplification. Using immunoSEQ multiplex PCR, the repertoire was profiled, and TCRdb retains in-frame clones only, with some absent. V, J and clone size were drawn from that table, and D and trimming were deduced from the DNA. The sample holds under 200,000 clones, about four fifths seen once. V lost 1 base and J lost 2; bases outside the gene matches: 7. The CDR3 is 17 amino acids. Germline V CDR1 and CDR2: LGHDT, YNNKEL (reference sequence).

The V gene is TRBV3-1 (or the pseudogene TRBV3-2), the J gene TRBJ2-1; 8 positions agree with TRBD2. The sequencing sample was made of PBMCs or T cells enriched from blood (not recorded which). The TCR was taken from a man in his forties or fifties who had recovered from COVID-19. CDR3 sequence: CASSQVSSAGAYNEQFF. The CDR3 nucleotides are TGTGCCAGCAGCCAAGTCTCTTCAGCGGGGGCCTACAATGAGCAGTTCTTC.